This TCR beta chain was sequenced during a study of response to subunit inactivated influenza vaccine. Germline loops: CDR1 SEHNR, CDR2 FQNEAQ (reference sequence). This CDR3 is 13 amino acids long. The germline V and J ends were trimmed by 3 bases and 2 bases, with 7 bases remaining between them. There are a few counts of this clonotype. TCRdb independently ran MiXCR on the RT-PCR reads; one entry per CDR3 protein. The table records some 800,000 distinct CDR3 sequences, about 20% of them present only once. V is TRBV7-9 and J is TRBJ1-2; D remains ambiguous. The input for sequencing was PBMCs from blood, taken more than 4 days after vaccination. The sequence was obtained from a man aged 45-65 years who received an inactivated influenza vaccine. The CDR3 protein is CASSFAGNYGYTF. CDR3 sequence (DNA): TGTGCCAGCAGCTTCGCCGGGAACTATGGCTACACCTTC.